The 30 T cell receptor beta chains below come from one sample, sequenced in a study of Graves' ophthalmopathy and Graves' hyperthyroidism (dated by TCRdb to 2016 to 2018). For sequencing, an Illumina HiSeq 2000 was employed. TCR beta CDR3 regions were amplified from RNA transcripts for repertoire sequencing. HTBI primers and the Qiagen OneStep RT-PCR kit were used in a first-round RT-PCR, which was followed by a second-round multiplex PCR, size selection and purification. TCRdb reran the public reads through fastp at Q25 and MiXCR, keeping productive beta chains. Duplicate CDR3 protein sequences are folded into a single record with the most common DNA and genes. The sample table shows hundreds of thousands of distinct CDR3 sequences, and over 40% are seen once. The leading ten clones occupy roughly 3% of the sample. The source material was peripheral blood. The source is an adult man with Graves' ophthalmopathy.

This clonotype was counted at least ten times. V and J are TRBV9 and TRBJ1-2; no firm D call. V was clipped by 3 bases and J by 7 bases, with 16 bases between them. The CDR3 has 14 amino acids. Germline-derived CDR1 and CDR2 are SGDLS and YYNGEE. DNA of the CDR3: TGTGCCAGCAGCGCAATACCCACCCCGGGTGGCTACACCTTC. Translating it yields CASSAIPTPGGYTF.

This rearrangement joins TRBV20-1 to TRBJ2-2; 8 nucleotides align to TRBD1. The CDR3 consists of 14 residues. Trimming took 3 bases from V and 5 from J; bases not matched to a gene: 5. CDR1 DFQATT and CDR2 SNEGSKA come from the germline V gene (reference sequence). The CDR3 sequence is CSASQGAGTGELFF. In DNA, the CDR3 is TGCAGTGCTAGTCAGGGGGCAGGGACCGGGGAGCTGTTTTTT.

This clonotype was detected ten times or more. The chain carries TRBV2 and TRBJ1-1; D uncertain. V was shortened by 3 bases and J by 1 base, with 12 bases between the two germline ends. The CDR3 sequence is 15 residues long. Per germline, CDR1 SNHLY and CDR2 FYNNEI. The CDR3 protein is CASSDGVRGNTEAFF. In DNA form, the CDR3 reads TGTGCCAGCAGTGATGGGGTTCGGGGGAACACTGAAGCTTTCTTT.

This chain joins TRBV7-3 and TRBJ1-1, with D uncertain. This CDR3 has 17 amino acids. Germline loops: CDR1 SGHTA, CDR2 FQGTGA. Trimming took off 7 bases at V and 0 bases at J, with 21 bases between the two ends. CDR3 DNA: TGTGCCAGCAAGACTATGGCGGGCTTGAATATGAACACTGAAGCTTTCTTT. It yields the protein CASKTMAGLNMNTEAFF.

The chain combines TRBV20-1 with TRBJ2-7; TRBD2 matches 10 bases. The germline CDR1 and CDR2 sequences are DFQATT and SNEGSKA (reference sequence). Germline trimming cut 0 bases from V and 2 bases from J; bases unmatched to any gene: 7. The CDR3 extends over 16 amino acids. This CDR3 reads CSAREGAGGTPYEQYF. DNA for the CDR3: TGCAGTGCTAGAGAAGGAGCGGGGGGGACCCCCTACGAGCAGTACTTC.

This clonotype showed up many times. The V call is TRBV7-2, the J call TRBJ1-4; TRBD1 matches 9 bases. CDR1 and CDR2 (germline): SGHTA, FQGNSA. This CDR3 is built from 15 residues. J gave up 8 bases and V 0 bases, and 4 bases lay outside the gene matches. CDR3 in DNA: TGTGCCAGCAGCTTAGCGGGGACAGGGAAAGAAAAACTGTTTTTT. It translates to CASSLAGTGKEKLFF.

This chain links TRBV4-1 with TRBJ1-5, with TRBD1 as a possible D gene (6 bases). Germline V gene data show CDR1 as MGHRA and CDR2 as YSYEKL. CDR3 length: 16 amino acids. V was shortened by 0 bases and J by 3 bases, with 12 bases between the two germline ends. The CDR3 region is CASSQDWGLVNQPQHF. The CDR3, as DNA: TGCGCCAGCAGCCAAGATTGGGGGCTTGTCAATCAGCCCCAGCATTTT.

There are many counts of this clonotype. The chain is built from TRBV20-1 and TRBJ1-3, with unresolved D. The CDR3 extends over 15 amino acids. Per germline, CDR1 DFQATT and CDR2 SNEGSKA (reference sequence). V was clipped by 1 base and J by 0 bases, with 10 bases between them. DNA of the CDR3: TGCAGTGCTAGAGTGCCGAGGACCTCTGGAAACACCATATATTTT. The encoded protein is CSARVPRTSGNTIYF.

This clonotype was observed many times. CDR3 loop: CASSLRAGWFDQPQHF. Written as DNA, the CDR3 is TGTGCCAGTAGCCTTCGGGCAGGTTGGTTTGATCAGCCCCAGCATTTT. The chain joins TRBV19 to TRBJ1-5; D is undetermined. The length of the CDR3 is 16 residues. Germline V gene lookup returns CDR1 LNHDA and CDR2 SQIVND (reference sequence). Trimming pared 6 bases from V and 5 bases from J, leaving 20 bases between.

V is TRBV7-8 and J is TRBJ2-7; 10 bases match TRBD1. The junction had 7 bases not matched to a gene; V was cut back by 5 bases and J by 6 bases. Germline CDR1 and CDR2: SGHVS and FQNEAQ. There are 14 residues in the CDR3. The CDR3 spells CASSRQGAGSEQYF. CDR3 sequence (DNA): TGTGCCAGCAGCCGACAGGGGGCTGGCAGCGAGCAGTACTTC.

This sequence joins TRBV7-8 and TRBJ1-5; tentatively, D is TRBD1 (5 bases). Germline CDR1 is SGHVS and CDR2 is FQNEAQ. Deletions cut 5 bases from V and 11 bases from J, with 22 bases between. The CDR3 covers 15 residues. The CDR3 bases are TGTGCCAGCAGCCACCGGAATGGGGGTGATGTGACCCAGCATTTT. Amino acids: CASSHRNGGDVTQHF.

The table lists this clonotype with many counts. This chain joins TRBV4-2 and TRBJ1-5; tentative D call: TRBD1 (5 bases). Germline-derived CDR1 and CDR2 are LGHNA and YNFKEQ. CDR3 size: 13 residues. The V and J ends lost 1 base and 6 bases respectively, with 7 bases between them. CDR3 loop: CASSQGGFQPQHF. CDR3 DNA sequence: TGTGCCAGCAGCCAAGGGGGCTTTCAGCCCCAGCATTTT.

This clonotype was seen ten or more times. V usage is TRBV2 and J usage is TRBJ2-7, with a tentative D call TRBD2 (6 bases). With 3 bases removed from V and 4 bases from J, the gap between germline ends came to 19 bases. The V gene's germline CDR1 is SNHLY and CDR2 FYNNEI. The CDR3 is 16 residues long. CDR3 sequence: CASSDSGTPLPYEQYF. In nucleotides, the CDR3 is TGTGCCAGCAGTGATTCCGGGACTCCGCTGCCATACGAGCAGTACTTC.

This clonotype was seen ten or more times. J is TRBJ2-5 and V is TRBV7-9; either TRBD1 or TRBD2 may fit D (5 bases each). Germline V gene sequence: CDR1 SEHNR, CDR2 FQNEAQ (reference sequence). V lost 0 bases, J lost 5 bases, and 13 bases lay in between. The length of the CDR3 is 15 residues. The CDR3: CASSLAPGGEETQYF. The CDR3 DNA sequence: TGTGCCAGCAGCTTAGCGCCTGGGGGTGAGGAGACCCAGTACTTC. The full variable domain, rest sourced from reference TRBV7-9 and TRBJ2-5, is DTGVSQNPRHKITKRGQNVTFRCDPISEHNRLYWYRQTLGQGPEFLTYFQNEAQLEKSRLLSDRFSAERPKGSFSTLEIQRTEQGDSAMYLCASSLAPGGEETQYFGPGTRLLVL.

In DNA, the CDR3 is TGTGCCAGCACCGGGGGACTGTCCTACGAGCAGTACTTC. Protein sequence: CASTGGLSYEQYF. The chain couples TRBV2 to TRBJ2-7, with D maybe TRBD2 (6 bases). The ends were cut back, 7 bases at V and 1 base at J, with 11 bases in the middle. The V gene's germline CDR1 is SNHLY and CDR2 FYNNEI. This CDR3 comprises 13 residues.

This clonotype has a count of ten or more. This chain connects TRBV2 to TRBJ1-1; TRBD1 is a possible D gene (6 bases). The germline V and J ends were trimmed by 7 bases and 6 bases, with 15 bases remaining between them. Germline loops: CDR1 SNHLY, CDR2 FYNNEI. This CDR3 region has 13 residues. CDR3: CASIGGEGAEAFF. The DNA of the CDR3 is TGTGCCAGCATAGGGGGGGAAGGAGCTGAAGCTTTCTTT.

This clonotype was observed many times. The chain combines TRBV5-1 with TRBJ2-7; D gene unclear. In germline, CDR1 is SGHRS, CDR2 YFSETQ. V was trimmed by 3 bases and J by 0 bases, leaving 10 bases between them. CDR3 length: 14 amino acids. CDR3: CASSSLTDSYEQYF. CDR3 nucleotides: TGCGCCAGCAGCTCTCTGACGGACTCCTACGAGCAGTACTTC.

This clonotype has a count of ten or more. The chain has TRBV10-3 and TRBJ2-7; 10 positions match TRBD2. Per germline, CDR1 ENHRY and CDR2 SYGVKD. The CDR3 contains 14 residues. V trimming: 4 bases; J trimming: 5 bases; junction bases outside the gene matches: 5. CDR3 sequence: CAISAGLAGDEQYF. The CDR3 nucleotides are TGTGCCATCAGTGCAGGGCTAGCGGGAGACGAGCAGTACTTC.

This clonotype was recorded many times. The chain is built from TRBV29-1 and TRBJ1-1; D perhaps matches TRBD1 (6 bases). The CDR3 is 12 amino acids. Per germline, CDR1 SQVTM and CDR2 ANQGSEA. V was shortened by 8 bases and J by 5 bases, with 15 bases between the two germline ends. For the CDR3, the DNA is TGCAGCTCCAAGGGGGGGGGGACTGAAGCTTTCTTT. As protein: CSSKGGGTEAFF.

Concerning this clonotype itself: Given a much more abundant clone one base away, this may be a read error. The chain joins TRBV20-1 to TRBJ1-5, with D possibly TRBD1 on 5 matching bases. The CDR3 consists of 14 residues. Germline CDR1 and CDR2: DFQATT and SNEGSKA (reference sequence). V was pared by 1 base and J by 2 bases, with 9 bases between. The CDR3 sequence: CSARGRVGNQPQHF. CDR3 DNA sequence: TGCAGTGCTAGAGGCAGGGTTGGCAATCAGCCCCAGCATTTT.

On this clonotype itself: The junction differs from germline at one of its ends, possibly a read error. The chain employs TRBV25-1 and TRBJ2-7; D may correspond to TRBD1 or TRBD2 (5 bases each). The CDR3 consists of 11 residues. Germline CDR1 MGHDK, CDR2 SYGVNS. The CDR3 here is CASRLGDEQYF. The CDR3 nucleotides read TGTGCTAGCAGGTTGGGGGACGAGCAGTACTTC.

At least ten counts were recorded for this clonotype. One junction end disagrees with the germline gene, perhaps due to a read error. The rearrangement links TRBV7-8 to TRBJ1-5; 7 bases are a match to TRBD1. The CDR3 is 15 residues long. The germline gives CDR1 SGHVS, CDR2 FQNEAQ. CDR3: CASSLQGNSNQPQHF. CDR3 nucleotides: TGCGCCAGCAGTCTACAGGGGAATAGCAATCAGCCCCAGCATTTT.

V usage is TRBV9 and J usage is TRBJ2-7, with no clear D. The CDR3 is 12 amino acids. V was cut by 3 bases and J by 5 bases, with 9 bases left in between. CDR1 SGDLS and CDR2 YYNGEE come from the germline V gene. CDR3 in amino acids: CASSGSTHEQYF. The CDR3 nucleotides read TGTGCCAGCAGCGGGAGCACCCACGAGCAGTACTTC. Full variable domain (outside the CDR3, taken from reference TRBV9 and TRBJ2-7): DSGVTQTPKHLITATGQRVTLRCSPRSGDLSVYWYQQSLDQGLQFLIQYYNGEERAKGNILERFSAQQFPDLHSELNLSSLELGDSALYFCASSGSTHEQYFGPGTRLTVT.

This clonotype was seen repeatedly, ten times or more. The V call is TRBV12-3 or TRBV12-4, the J call TRBJ1-5, with TRBD1 matching over 9 bases. The CDR3 spans 15 residues. J lost 2 bases, V lost 6 bases, and 5 bases had no gene match. The CDR3 is CASRQGQGGNQPQHF. In DNA form, the CDR3 reads TGTGCCAGCAGACAGGGACAGGGAGGCAATCAGCCCCAGCATTTT.

This chain uses TRBV7-2 with TRBJ2-6, with D possibly being TRBD2 (5 bases). Between the trimmed V and J ends, which lost 4 bases and 2 bases, there was a span of 9 bases. The CDR3 runs 15 residues. Germline lookup yields CDR1 SGHTA and CDR2 FQGNSA. Here the CDR3 DNA reads TGTGCCAGCAGCTGGACGGGGACTGGGGCCAACGTCCTGACTTTC. This codes for CASSWTGTGANVLTF.

This clonotype was counted between two and nine times. This chain links TRBV13 with TRBJ2-2; 8 nucleotides line up with TRBD1. This CDR3 region has 16 residues. V trimming: 1 base; J trimming: 4 bases; junction bases outside the gene matches: 5. The V gene's germline CDR1 is PRHDT and CDR2 FYEKMQ (reference sequence). The CDR3 is CASSLVSGGATGELFF. CDR3 bases: TGTGCCAGCAGCTTAGTTTCAGGGGGCGCCACCGGGGAGCTGTTTTTT.

This chain uses TRBV20-1 with TRBJ2-2; perhaps TRBD2 as D (6 bases). Germline lookup yields CDR1 DFQATT and CDR2 SNEGSKA (reference sequence). CDR3 length: 13 amino acids. V lost 3 bases, J lost 6 bases, and 11 bases lay in between. The CDR3 region has the DNA TGCAGTGCTAGCCGGGACTCCGCCGGGGAGCTGTTTTTT. As protein: CSASRDSAGELFF.

This clonotype was found many times. The chain uses TRBV7-9 and TRBJ2-7; possibly TRBD1 for D (5 bases). Deletions cut 5 bases from V and 3 bases from J, with 14 bases between. CDR1 is SEHNR, CDR2 FQNEAQ, per germline (reference sequence). This CDR3 has 14 residues. CDR3 in amino acids: CASSLRAGIYEQYF. The CDR3 nucleotides read TGTGCCAGCAGCCTAAGGGCAGGGATCTACGAGCAGTACTTC. The full variable domain, completed using reference TRBV7-9 and TRBJ2-7, is DTGVSQNPRHKITKRGQNVTFRCDPISEHNRLYWYRQTLGQGPEFLTYFQNEAQLEKSRLLSDRFSAERPKGSFSTLEIQRTEQGDSAMYLCASSLRAGIYEQYFGPGTRLTVT.

The chain has TRBV4-1 and TRBJ2-7, with 10 bases lining up with TRBD2. The V segment lost 0 bases and the J segment 2 bases; nucleotides outside the gene matches: 10. This CDR3 region has 18 residues. Germline V gene data show CDR1 as MGHRA and CDR2 as YSYEKL. CDR3 coding DNA: TGCGCCAGCAGCCAAGAAGAGGGTCTAGCGGGGGAAACCTACGAGCAGTACTTC. Protein sequence: CASSQEEGLAGETYEQYF.

This sequence joins TRBV4-2 and TRBJ1-2; no definite D call. V was clipped by 0 bases and J by 0 bases, with 11 bases between them. CDR1 and CDR2 from the germline V gene are LGHNA and YNFKEQ. This CDR3 contains 16 residues. This CDR3 reads CASSQDPGNANYGYTF. The CDR3, as DNA: TGTGCCAGCAGCCAAGATCCCGGGAACGCTAACTATGGCTACACCTTC.